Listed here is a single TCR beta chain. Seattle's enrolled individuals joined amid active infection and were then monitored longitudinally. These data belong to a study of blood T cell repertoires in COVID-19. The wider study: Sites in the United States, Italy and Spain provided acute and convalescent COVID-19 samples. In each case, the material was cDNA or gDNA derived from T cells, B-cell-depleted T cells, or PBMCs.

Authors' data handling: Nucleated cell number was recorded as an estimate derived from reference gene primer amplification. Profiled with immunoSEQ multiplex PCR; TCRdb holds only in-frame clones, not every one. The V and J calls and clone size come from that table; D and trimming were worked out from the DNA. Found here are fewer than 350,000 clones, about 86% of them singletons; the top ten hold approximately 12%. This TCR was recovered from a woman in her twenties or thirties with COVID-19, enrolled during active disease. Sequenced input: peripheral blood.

The CDR3 DNA is TGTGCCAGCAGACTTGACCAAGAGACCCAGTACTTC. Its protein product is CASRLDQETQYF. The V call is TRBV7-8, the J call TRBJ2-5; D is ambiguous. The CDR3 is 12 residues long. Germline-derived CDR1 and CDR2 are SGHVS and FQNEAQ. Trimming left V 6 bases short and J 0 bases short, with 5 bases between.